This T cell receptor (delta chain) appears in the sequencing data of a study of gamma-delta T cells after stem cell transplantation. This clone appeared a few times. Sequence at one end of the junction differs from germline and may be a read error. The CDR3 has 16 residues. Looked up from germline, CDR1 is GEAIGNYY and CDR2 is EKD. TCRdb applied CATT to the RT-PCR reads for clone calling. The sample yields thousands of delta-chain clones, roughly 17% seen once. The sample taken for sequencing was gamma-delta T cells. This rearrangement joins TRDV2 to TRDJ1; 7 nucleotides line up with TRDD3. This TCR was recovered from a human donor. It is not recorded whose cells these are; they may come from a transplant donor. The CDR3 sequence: CACGTVDTSYTDKLIF. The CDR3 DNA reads TGTGCCTGTGGCACCGTGGATACGTCGTACACCGATAAACTCATCTTT.